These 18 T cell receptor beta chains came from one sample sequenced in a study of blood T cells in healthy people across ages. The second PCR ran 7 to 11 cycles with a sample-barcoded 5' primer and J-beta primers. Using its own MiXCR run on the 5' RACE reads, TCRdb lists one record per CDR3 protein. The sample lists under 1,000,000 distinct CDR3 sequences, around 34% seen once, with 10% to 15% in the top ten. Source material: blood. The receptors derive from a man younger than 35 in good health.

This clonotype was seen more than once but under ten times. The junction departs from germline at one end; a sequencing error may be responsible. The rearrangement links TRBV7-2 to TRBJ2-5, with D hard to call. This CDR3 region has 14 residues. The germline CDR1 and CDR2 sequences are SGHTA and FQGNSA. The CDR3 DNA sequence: TGTGCCAGCACCTACGATGTAGTCCAAGAGGCCCAGTACTTC. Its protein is CASTYDVVQEAQYF.

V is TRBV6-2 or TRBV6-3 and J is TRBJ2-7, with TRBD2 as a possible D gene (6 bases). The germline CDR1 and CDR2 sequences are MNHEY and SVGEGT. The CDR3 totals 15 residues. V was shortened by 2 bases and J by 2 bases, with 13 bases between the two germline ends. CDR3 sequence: CASSYVGGTPYEQYF. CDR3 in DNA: TGTGCCAGCAGTTACGTCGGCGGGACTCCCTACGAGCAGTACTTC.

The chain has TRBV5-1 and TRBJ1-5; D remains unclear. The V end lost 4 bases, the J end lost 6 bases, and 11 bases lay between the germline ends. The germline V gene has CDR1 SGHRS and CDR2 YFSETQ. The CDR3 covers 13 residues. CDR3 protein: CASSRGFGQPQHF. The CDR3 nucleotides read TGCGCCAGCAGCAGAGGGTTCGGTCAGCCCCAGCATTTT.

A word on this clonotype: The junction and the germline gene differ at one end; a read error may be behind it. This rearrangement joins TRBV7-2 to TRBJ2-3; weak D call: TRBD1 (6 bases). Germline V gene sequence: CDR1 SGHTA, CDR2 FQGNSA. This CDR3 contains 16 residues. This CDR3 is CASGVKGGHSTDTQCF. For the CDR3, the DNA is TGTGCCAGCGGAGTGAAAGGGGGTCACTCCACAGATACGCAGTGTTTT.

The CDR3 loop is CSARDPGTGIVPFF. The DNA of the CDR3 is TGCAGTGCTAGAGATCCCGGGACAGGGATCGTCCCTTTCTTT. The rearrangement links TRBV20-1 to TRBJ1-1, with TRBD1 matching 9 bases. CDR1 DFQATT and CDR2 SNEGSKA come from the germline V gene (reference sequence). J was trimmed by 12 bases and V by 0 bases; bases with no gene match: 11. CDR3 length: 14 amino acids.

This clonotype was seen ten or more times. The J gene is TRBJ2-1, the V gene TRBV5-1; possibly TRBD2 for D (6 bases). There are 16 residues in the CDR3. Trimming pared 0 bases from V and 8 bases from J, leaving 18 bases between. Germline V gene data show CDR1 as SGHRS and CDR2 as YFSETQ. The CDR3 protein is CASSLVGGRPGDEQFF. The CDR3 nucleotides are TGCGCCAGCAGCTTGGTGGGGGGTCGCCCCGGGGATGAGCAGTTCTTC.

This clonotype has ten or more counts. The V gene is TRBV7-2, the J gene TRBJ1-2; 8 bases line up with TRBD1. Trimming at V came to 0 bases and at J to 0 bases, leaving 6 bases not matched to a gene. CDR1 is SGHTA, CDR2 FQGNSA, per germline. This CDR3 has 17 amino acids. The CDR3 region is CASSLAGQGATNYGYTF. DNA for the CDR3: TGTGCCAGCAGCTTAGCGGGGCAGGGGGCAACTAACTATGGCTACACCTTC.

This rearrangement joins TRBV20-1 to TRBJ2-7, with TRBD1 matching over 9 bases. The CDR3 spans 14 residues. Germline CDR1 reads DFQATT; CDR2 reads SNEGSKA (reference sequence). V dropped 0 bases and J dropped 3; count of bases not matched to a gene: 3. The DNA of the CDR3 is TGCAGTGCTAGAGACGGGACAGGGATCTACGAGCAGTACTTC. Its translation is CSARDGTGIYEQYF.

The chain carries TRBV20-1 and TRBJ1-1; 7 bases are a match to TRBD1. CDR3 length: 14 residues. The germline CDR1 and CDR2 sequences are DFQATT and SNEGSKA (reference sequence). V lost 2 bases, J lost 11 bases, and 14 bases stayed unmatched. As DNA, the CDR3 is TGCAGTGCTAGATCAAGGGGACAGTTGGGAGCGGCTTTCTTT. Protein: CSARSRGQLGAAFF.

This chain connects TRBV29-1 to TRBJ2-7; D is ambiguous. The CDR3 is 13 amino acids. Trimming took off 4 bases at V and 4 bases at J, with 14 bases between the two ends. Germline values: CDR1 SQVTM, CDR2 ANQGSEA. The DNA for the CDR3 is TGCAGCGTTGTCTTCGGAGAGGTTTACGAGCAGTACTTC. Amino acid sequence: CSVVFGEVYEQYF.

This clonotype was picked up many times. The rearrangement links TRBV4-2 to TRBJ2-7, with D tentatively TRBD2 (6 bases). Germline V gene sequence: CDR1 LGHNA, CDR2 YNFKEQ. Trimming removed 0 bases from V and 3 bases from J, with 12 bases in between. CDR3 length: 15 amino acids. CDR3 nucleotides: TGTGCCAGCAGCCAAGAATCCGGGGGTCGCTACGAGCAGTACTTC. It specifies CASSQESGGRYEQYF.

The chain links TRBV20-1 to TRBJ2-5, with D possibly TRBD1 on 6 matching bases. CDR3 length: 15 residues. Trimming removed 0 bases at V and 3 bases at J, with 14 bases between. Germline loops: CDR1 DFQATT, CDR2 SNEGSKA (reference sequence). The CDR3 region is CSAREGARVEETQYF. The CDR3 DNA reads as TGCAGTGCTAGAGAGGGGGCGAGAGTGGAAGAGACCCAGTACTTC.

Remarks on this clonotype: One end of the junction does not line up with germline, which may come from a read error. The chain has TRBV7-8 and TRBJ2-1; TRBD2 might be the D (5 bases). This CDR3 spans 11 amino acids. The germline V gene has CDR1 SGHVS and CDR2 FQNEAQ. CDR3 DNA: TGTGCCGGCAGCCGGGGCAATGAGCAGTTCTTC. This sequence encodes CAGSRGNEQFF.

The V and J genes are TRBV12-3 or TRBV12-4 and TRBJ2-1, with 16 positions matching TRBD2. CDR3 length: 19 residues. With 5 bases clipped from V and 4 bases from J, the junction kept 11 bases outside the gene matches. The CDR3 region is CASSPGTSGGAGVYNEQFF. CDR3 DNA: TGTGCCAGCAGTCCTGGGACTAGCGGGGGGGCCGGAGTGTACAATGAGCAGTTCTTC.

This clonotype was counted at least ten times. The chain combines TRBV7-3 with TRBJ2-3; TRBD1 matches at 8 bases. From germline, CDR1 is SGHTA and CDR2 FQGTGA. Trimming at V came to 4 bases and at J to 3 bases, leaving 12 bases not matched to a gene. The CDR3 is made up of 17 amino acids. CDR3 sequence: CASSSGQAFYPTDTQYF. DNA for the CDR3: TGTGCCAGCAGCTCGGGACAGGCCTTCTATCCGACAGATACGCAGTATTTT.

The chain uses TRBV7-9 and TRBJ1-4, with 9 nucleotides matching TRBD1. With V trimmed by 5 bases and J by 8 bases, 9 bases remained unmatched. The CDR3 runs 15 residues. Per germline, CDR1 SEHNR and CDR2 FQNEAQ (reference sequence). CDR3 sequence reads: CASSPRGQGDEKLFF. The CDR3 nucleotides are TGTGCCAGCAGCCCTAGGGGACAGGGTGACGAAAAACTGTTTTTT.

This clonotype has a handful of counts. CDR3 bases: TGTGCCATCAGTGAGAAGGGGACAGAGTCAGATACGCAGTATTTT. It is translated as CAISEKGTESDTQYF. This chain uses TRBV10-3 with TRBJ2-3, with 7 positions matching TRBD1. Trimming took 2 bases from V and 4 from J; bases not matched to a gene: 6. The germline V gene encodes CDR1 ENHRY and CDR2 SYGVKD. The CDR3 spans 15 residues.

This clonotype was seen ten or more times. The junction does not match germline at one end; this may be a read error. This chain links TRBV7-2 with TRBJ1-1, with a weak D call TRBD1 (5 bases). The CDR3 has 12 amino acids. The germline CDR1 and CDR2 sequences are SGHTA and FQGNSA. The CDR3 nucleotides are TGTGCCAGCAGTTTAGGGGTCACTGAAGCTTTCTTT. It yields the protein CASSLGVTEAFF.